This entry describes one TCR beta chain. These data come from a study of shared clonotypes between healthy human individuals. Trimming removed 3 bases at V and 4 bases at J, with 15 bases between. CDR1 and CDR2 from the germline V gene are KGHSH and LQKENI. The CDR3 extends over 16 amino acids. Sequenced by immunoSEQ multiplex PCR; TCRdb stores in-frame clones only, minus some. The sample has some 1.5 million clones; about 96% are singletons. The chain has TRBV18 and TRBJ2-2, with D perhaps TRBD1 or TRBD2 (5 bases each). Sequencing was done on a sample of naive CD4+ T cells sorted from blood. Subset: CD45RA+ positively selected. This receptor was taken from a man aged 30 to 39 in good health. For the CDR3, the DNA is TGTGCCAGCTCACCCCCGGCAGGGAGTTCCACCGGGGAGCTGTTTTTT. Amino acids: CASSPPAGSSTGELFF.